This TCR beta chain originates from a study of PD-1 blockade in classical Hodgkin lymphoma (dated by TCRdb to about 2020). About the investigation overall: Nivolumab dosing was 3 mg/kg intravenously every 2 weeks, continuing until either disease progression or unacceptable toxicity. To define a peripheral blood immune signature of response to PD-1 blockade in classical Hodgkin lymphoma, the study combined TCR beta sequencing with CyTOF.

The research as a whole found: By C4D1, a significant rise was seen in CD4+ TCR diversity but not in CD8+ TCR diversity (p=0.0027 vs p=0.16), and the rise was most apparent among complete responders (p=0.02). The study covered only a single clinical trial cohort, and the causes of the repertoire differences, possibly disease activity or prior therapy, were still not defined. Baseline TCR diversity was reported to be lower in newly diagnosed patients than in healthy donors, and even lower in relapsed/refractory patients. Among trial patients, those achieving complete response had baseline diversity similar to that of newly diagnosed patients, while diversity was significantly lower in partial responders and progressors. Lower diversity was seen in patients whose nivolumab began less than 1 year after ASCT, and these patients were left out of later analyses so that immune reconstitution would not confound the results.

On this clone: Its antigen remains undetermined. No base qualities exist here, and no much larger clone lies one base off it.

Per the germline V gene, SGHNT is the CDR1 and YENEEA is the CDR2. From the cysteine up to the phenylalanine, the CDR3 has a length of 13 residues. Here the CDR3 DNA is all that survives: 39 bases in frame from base 1. The trim is 6 bases for V and 4 bases for J, with a gap of 13 bases between the germline ends. Per the publication, the time point label means: cycle 4 day 1 (C4D1), after 5 to 7 weeks of nivolumab. Every trial patient had relapsed after autologous stem cell transplantation, and cohorts A, B and C differed in prior brentuximab vedotin exposure. The trial cohort included 50 or so patients with relapsed/refractory classical Hodgkin lymphoma, and each patient had a best overall response of complete response, partial response or progressive disease. Trial patients were treated with single-agent nivolumab in the multi-cohort phase II CheckMate 205 trial. Best overall response was determined by an independent review committee according to the 2007 International Working Group response criteria. Trial PBMCs were collected immediately before nivolumab initiation (C1D1) and during therapy at cycle 2 day 1 and cycle 4 day 1. Peripheral blood was collected in 8 mL Vacutainer Cell Preparation Tubes, from which PBMCs were isolated by centrifugation and then cryopreserved.

The Qiagen DNeasy kit was used to extract genomic DNA from unsorted PBMCs and from the negatively selected CD4+ and CD8+ fractions. Using primers that anneal to V and J segments, immunoSEQ multiplex PCR amplified the TCR beta CDR3 regions. A synthetic immune receptor repertoire was used to minimize amplification bias, and any remaining bias was removed computationally after sequencing. The authors' analysis ran thus. Repertoire diversity was quantified as the Shannon entropy index using custom Python scripts. Unsorted, CD4+ and CD8+ repertoires were analyzed separately, except in combined analyses where CD4+ and CD8+ sequences were merged in silico. Clonal expansion was defined as a frequency increase of at least 2-fold after treatment compared with C1D1, and clones undetected at baseline were assigned a pseudocount of 0.5. Clones with 0 or 1 copy at C1D1 were defined as singleton clones, while clones with 2 or more copies were defined as non-singleton clones. Clones expanded in unsorted samples were assigned a CD4+, CD8+ or unknown annotation through matching of protein sequences in sorted samples from the same patient. Wilcoxon tests were applied to paired samples to test diversity changes from C1D1 to C4D1. This is the immuneACCESS table as TCRdb keeps it, with only in-frame sequences that have V and J called. A part of the clones is gone; compared with another copy, unresolved V genes explain less than half, and the rest is unexplained. V, J and clone size reflect that table, while D and trimming were determined from the DNA. In this sample the table shows about 90,000 clones, approximately 90% of which occur a single time. 2.9% of the sample lies in the top ten.

The receptor chain draws on TRBV11-3 and TRBJ2-7; the D gene assignment is perhaps TRBD1 or TRBD2, with each matching 5 bases. The sequenced sample was peripheral blood mononuclear cells (PBMCs), obtained before the fourth cycle of nivolumab. The TCR comes from a human donor with classical Hodgkin lymphoma. The CDR3 reads as follows: CASSRDPLYEQYF. The DNA is as follows: TGTGCCAGCAGTCGGGACCCTCTATACGAGCAGTACTTC.